This T cell receptor beta chain was captured in a study of blood T cell repertoires in COVID-19. Study-level background: From the United States, Italy and Spain came samples of acute and convalescent COVID-19. T cells, B-cell-depleted T cells, or PBMCs supplied cDNA or gDNA.

Original methodology: Reference gene primer amplification in the assay estimated nucleated cell counts. Sequenced by immunoSEQ multiplex PCR; TCRdb stores in-frame clones only, minus some. That table furnishes V, J and clone size, whereas the DNA furnished D and trimming. The data hold 55,000 to 70,000 clones, with over 80% observed a single time. CDR3 length: 13 residues. The V and J ends lost 6 bases and 5 bases respectively, with 13 bases between them. CDR1 is LGHNT and CDR2 is FRNRAP in the germline V gene. This clone was seen a single time. The sample comprised peripheral blood. V and J are TRBV12-5 and TRBJ1-1; tentatively, D is TRBD1 (5 bases). The sequence was obtained from a woman aged 55-70 years with acute or convalescent COVID-19. The CDR3 reads CASGWDGGTEAFF. The CDR3 bases are TGTGCTAGTGGATGGGACGGGGGGACTGAAGCTTTCTTT.